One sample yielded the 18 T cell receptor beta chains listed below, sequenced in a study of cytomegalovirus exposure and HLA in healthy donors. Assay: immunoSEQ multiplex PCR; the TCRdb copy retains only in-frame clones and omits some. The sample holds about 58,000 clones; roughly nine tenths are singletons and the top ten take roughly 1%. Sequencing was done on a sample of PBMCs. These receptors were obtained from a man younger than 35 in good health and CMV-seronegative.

CDR3 region: CASSVGESANTGELFF. CDR3 nucleotide sequence: TGTGCCAGCAGCGTAGGGGAGAGCGCGAACACCGGGGAGCTGTTTTTT. This rearrangement joins TRBV9 to TRBJ2-2, with D possibly being TRBD2 (5 bases). Germline assignment: CDR1 SGDLS and CDR2 YYNGEE. The V gene lost 0 bases and the J gene lost 0 bases, with 9 bases spanning the gap. The CDR3 is made up of 16 amino acids.

CDR3 in DNA: TGTGCCAGCAGTGGGGGGGAGATGTCCTACAATGAGCAGTTCTTC. Translated: CASSGGEMSYNEQFF. The V and J genes are TRBV28 and TRBJ2-1, with 7 bases fitting TRBD2. CDR3 length: 15 residues. V lost 5 bases to trimming and J lost 1 base; unmatched junction nucleotides: 5. Germline V CDR1 and CDR2: MDHEN, SYDVKM.

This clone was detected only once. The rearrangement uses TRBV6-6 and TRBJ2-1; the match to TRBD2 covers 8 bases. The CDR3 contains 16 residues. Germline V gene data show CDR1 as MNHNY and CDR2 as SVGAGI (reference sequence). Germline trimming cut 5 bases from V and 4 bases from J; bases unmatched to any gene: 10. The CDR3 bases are TGTGCCAGCAGTCCCGGGAGCGGGAGAAGTTACAATGAGCAGTTCTTC. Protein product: CASSPGSGRSYNEQFF.

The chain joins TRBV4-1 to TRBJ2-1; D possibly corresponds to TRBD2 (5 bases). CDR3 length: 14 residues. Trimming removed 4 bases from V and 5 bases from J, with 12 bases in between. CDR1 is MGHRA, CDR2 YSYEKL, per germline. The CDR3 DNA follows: TGCGCCAGCAGCCCAGCGGCCATGGACAATGAGCAGTTCTTC. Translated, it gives CASSPAAMDNEQFF.

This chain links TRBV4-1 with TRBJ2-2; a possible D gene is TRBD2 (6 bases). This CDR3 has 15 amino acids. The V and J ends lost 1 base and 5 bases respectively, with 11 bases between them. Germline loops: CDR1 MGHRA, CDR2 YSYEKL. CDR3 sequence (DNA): TGCGCCAGCAGCCAAGTAGTCGGGAGAACCGGGGAGCTGTTTTTT. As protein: CASSQVVGRTGELFF.

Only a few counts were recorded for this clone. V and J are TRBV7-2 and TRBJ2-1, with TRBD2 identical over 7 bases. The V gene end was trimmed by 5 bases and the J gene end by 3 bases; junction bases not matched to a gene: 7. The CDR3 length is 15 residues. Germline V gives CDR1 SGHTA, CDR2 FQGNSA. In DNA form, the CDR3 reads TGTGCCAGCAGCGTCTCCGGGACTATCTACAATGAGCAGTTCTTC. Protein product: CASSVSGTIYNEQFF.

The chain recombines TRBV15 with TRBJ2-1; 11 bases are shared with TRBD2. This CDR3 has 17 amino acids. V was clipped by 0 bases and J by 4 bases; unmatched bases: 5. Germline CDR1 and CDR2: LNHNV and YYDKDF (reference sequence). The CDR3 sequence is CATSRDQGTSGYNEQFF. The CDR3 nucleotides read TGTGCCACCAGCAGAGATCAGGGGACTAGCGGATACAATGAGCAGTTCTTC. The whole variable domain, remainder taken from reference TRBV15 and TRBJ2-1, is DAMVIQNPRYQVTQFGKPVTLSCSQTLNHNVMYWYQQKSSQAPKLLFHYYDKDFNNEADTPDNFQSRRPNTSFCFLDIRSPGLGDTAMYLCATSRDQGTSGYNEQFFGPGTRLTVL.

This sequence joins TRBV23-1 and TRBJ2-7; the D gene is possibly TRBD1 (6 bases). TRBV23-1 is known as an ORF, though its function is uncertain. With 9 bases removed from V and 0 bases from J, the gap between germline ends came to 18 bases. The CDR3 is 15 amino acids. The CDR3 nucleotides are TGCGCCAGAAAAGATGGGGGCTCGGGCTCCTACGAGCAGTACTTC. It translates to CARKDGGSGSYEQYF.

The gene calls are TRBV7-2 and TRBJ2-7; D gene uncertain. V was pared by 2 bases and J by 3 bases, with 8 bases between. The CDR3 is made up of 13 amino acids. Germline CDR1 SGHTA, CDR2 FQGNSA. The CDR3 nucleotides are TGTGCCAGCAGCTTACATGCCGGCTACGAGCAGTACTTC. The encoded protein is CASSLHAGYEQYF. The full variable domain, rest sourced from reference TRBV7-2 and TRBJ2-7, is GAGVSQSPSNKVTEKGKDVELRCDPISGHTALYWYRQSLGQGLEFLIYFQGNSAPDKSGLPSDRFSAERTGGSVSTLTIQRTQQEDSAVYLCASSLHAGYEQYFGPGTRLTVT.

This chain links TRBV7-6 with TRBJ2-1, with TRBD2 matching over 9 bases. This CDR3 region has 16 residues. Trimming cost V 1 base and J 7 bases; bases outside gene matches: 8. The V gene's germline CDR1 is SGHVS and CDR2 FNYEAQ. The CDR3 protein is CASSLVTREGQNEQFF. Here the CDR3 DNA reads TGTGCCAGCAGCTTAGTTACGCGGGAGGGCCAAAATGAGCAGTTCTTC.

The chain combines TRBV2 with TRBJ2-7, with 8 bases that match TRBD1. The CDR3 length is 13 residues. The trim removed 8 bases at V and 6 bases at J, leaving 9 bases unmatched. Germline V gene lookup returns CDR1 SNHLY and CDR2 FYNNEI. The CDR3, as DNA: TGTGCCAGCGGGGGCCAGGGGGCGGGCGAGCAGTACTTC. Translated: CASGGQGAGEQYF.

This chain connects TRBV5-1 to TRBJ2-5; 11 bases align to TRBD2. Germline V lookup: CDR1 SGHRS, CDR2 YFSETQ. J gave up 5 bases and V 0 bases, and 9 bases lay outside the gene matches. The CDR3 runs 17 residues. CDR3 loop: CASSLGTTSGSRETQYF. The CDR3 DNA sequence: TGCGCCAGCAGCTTGGGAACAACTAGCGGGAGCAGGGAGACCCAGTACTTC.

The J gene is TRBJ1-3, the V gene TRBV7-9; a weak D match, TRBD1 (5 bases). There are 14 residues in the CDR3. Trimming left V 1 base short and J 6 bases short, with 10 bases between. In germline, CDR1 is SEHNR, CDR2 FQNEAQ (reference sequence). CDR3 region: CASSLDRTKNTIYF. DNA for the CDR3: TGTGCCAGCAGCTTAGACAGGACAAAAAACACCATATATTTT.

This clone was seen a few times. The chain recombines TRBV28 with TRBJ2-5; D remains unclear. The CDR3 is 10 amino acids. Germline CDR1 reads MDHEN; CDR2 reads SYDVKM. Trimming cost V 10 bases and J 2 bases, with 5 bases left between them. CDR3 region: CATQQETQYF. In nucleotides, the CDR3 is TGTGCCACCCAACAAGAGACCCAGTACTTC.

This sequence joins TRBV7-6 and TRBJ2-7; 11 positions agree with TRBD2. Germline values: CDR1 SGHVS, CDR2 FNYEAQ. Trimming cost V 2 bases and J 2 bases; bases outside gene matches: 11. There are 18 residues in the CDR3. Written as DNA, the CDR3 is TGTGCCAGCAGCTTACGCCCAACTAGCGGGAGTATCGCCTACGAGCAGTACTTC. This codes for CASSLRPTSGSIAYEQYF.

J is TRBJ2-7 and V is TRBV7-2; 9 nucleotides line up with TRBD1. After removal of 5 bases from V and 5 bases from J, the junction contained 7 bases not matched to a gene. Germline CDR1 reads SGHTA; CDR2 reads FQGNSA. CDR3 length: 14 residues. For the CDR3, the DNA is TGTGCCAGCAGCACCACAGGGGGCAGCGACGAGCAGTACTTC. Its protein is CASSTTGGSDEQYF.

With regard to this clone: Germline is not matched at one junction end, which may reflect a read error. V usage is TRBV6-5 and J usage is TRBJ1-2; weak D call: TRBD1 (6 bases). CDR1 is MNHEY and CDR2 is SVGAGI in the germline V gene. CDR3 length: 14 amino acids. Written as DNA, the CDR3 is TGTGCCAGCAACCCGGGACATTCAATAATGGATTCGTTCTTT. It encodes CASNPGHSIMDSFF.

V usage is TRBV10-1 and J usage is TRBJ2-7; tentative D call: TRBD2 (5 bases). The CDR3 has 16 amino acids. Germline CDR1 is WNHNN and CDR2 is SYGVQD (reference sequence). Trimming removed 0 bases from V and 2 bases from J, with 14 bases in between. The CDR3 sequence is CASSESGYRDPYEQYF. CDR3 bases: TGCGCCAGCAGTGAGTCCGGATATCGGGATCCCTACGAGCAGTACTTC.